This TCR beta chain was sequenced during a study of blood T cell repertoires in COVID-19. Study details: From T cells, B-cell-depleted T cells, or PBMCs came the material, which was cDNA or gDNA.

Trimming removed 5 bases from V and 1 base from J, with 11 bases in between. Germline-derived CDR1 and CDR2 are SEHNR and FQNEAQ (reference sequence). The CDR3 contains 14 residues. Using immunoSEQ multiplex PCR, the repertoire was profiled, and TCRdb retains in-frame clones only, with some absent. The table records about 350,000 clones, approximately 89% of them present only once. What was sequenced was peripheral blood. This chain connects TRBV7-9 to TRBJ1-1; D is perhaps TRBD1 (6 bases). This receptor was obtained from an older woman with COVID-19, enrolled during active disease. The CDR3: CASSPGQGNTEAFF. Here the CDR3 DNA reads TGTGCCAGCAGCCCGGGACAAGGGAACACTGAAGCTTTCTTT. The full variable domain, rest sourced from reference TRBV7-9 and TRBJ1-1, is DTGVSQNPRHKITKRGQNVTFRCDPISEHNRLYWYRQTLGQGPEFLTYFQNEAQLEKSRLLSDRFSAERPKGSFSTLEIQRTEQGDSAMYLCASSPGQGNTEAFFGQGTRLTVV.